This is a list of T cell receptor beta chains from one sample in a study of T cell responses to AZD1222 COVID-19 vaccine. Profiled with immunoSEQ multiplex PCR; TCRdb holds only in-frame clones, not every one. Of 150,000 to 200,000 clones in the sample, 90% are singletons; the top ten hold roughly 4%. Sample: peripheral blood, taken 28 days after the second dose of the MenACWY control vaccine. The receptors were sampled from an adult who received the MenACWY meningococcal vaccine as a control. Each CDR3 is given without its conserved first and last residue.

CDR3: ASSLGPSGTDYNEQF
V: TRBV5-1
J: TRBJ2-1

CDR3: ASRAQGRPPYEQY
V: TRBV11-1
J: TRBJ2-7

CDR3: ATGDHQPQH
V: TRBV24-1
J: TRBJ1-5

CDR3: ASSETGLNIPYNEQF
V: TRBV28
J: TRBJ2-1

CDR3: ASLPPPGLGTGTHYEQY
V: TRBV28
J: TRBJ2-7

CDR3: ASVMPGVEQY
V: TRBV6-6
J: TRBJ2-7

CDR3: ASSSLAGGGTSYNEQF
V: TRBV28
J: TRBJ2-1

CDR3: SASRGRFAETQY
V: TRBV20-1
J: TRBJ2-5

CDR3: ASSTLDTYGYT
V: TRBV28
J: TRBJ1-2

CDR3: AWSDSQGGWQY
V: TRBV30
J: TRBJ2-7

CDR3: ASSPGTSGRVGSEQF
V: TRBV11-3
J: TRBJ2-1

CDR3: ASSSGTTSQETQY
V: TRBV5-1
J: TRBJ2-5

CDR3: ASSRAGGPFAGELF
V: TRBV3-1/TRBV3-2
J: TRBJ2-2

CDR3: ASSFPSGEETQY
V: TRBV28
J: TRBJ2-5

CDR3: ASSEMAEETQY
V: TRBV10-1
J: TRBJ2-5

CDR3: ASSSLGSRWGYT
V: TRBV7-9
J: TRBJ1-2

CDR3: ASSPPIVQETQY
V: TRBV18
J: TRBJ2-5

CDR3: ASSPGGQEETQY
V: TRBV6-5
J: TRBJ2-5

CDR3: ASSLPGGLNQPQH
V: TRBV7-2
J: TRBJ1-5

CDR3: ASSRSGQDSYEQY
V: TRBV7-3
J: TRBJ2-7

CDR3: SASHLLTDTQY
V: TRBV20-1
J: TRBJ2-3

CDR3: ASSQTGSPAYEQY
V: TRBV6-5
J: TRBJ2-7

CDR3: ASSIATTQETQY
V: TRBV19
J: TRBJ2-5

CDR3: AIQPGGRGEKLF
V: TRBV28
J: TRBJ1-4

CDR3: ASGQGGPSEQY
V: TRBV2
J: TRBJ2-7

CDR3: ASSPPVWGGRDEQF
V: TRBV18
J: TRBJ2-1

CDR3: ASSLRVGTEAF
V: TRBV7-9
J: TRBJ1-1

CDR3: ASSQSLRAVDSPLH
V: TRBV4-3
J: TRBJ1-6

CDR3: ASSEEYYGYT
V: TRBV28
J: TRBJ1-2

CDR3: ASSPPSVTYEQY
V: TRBV14
J: TRBJ2-7

CDR3: ASSRRTGRDASSYEQY
V: TRBV23-1
J: TRBJ2-7

CDR3: ASKAAGEKLF
V: TRBV19
J: TRBJ1-4

CDR3: AWSDLEKLF
V: TRBV30
J: TRBJ1-4

CDR3: ASSWVSTEAF
V: TRBV12-3/TRBV12-4
J: TRBJ1-1

CDR3: ASSLEANTEAF
V: TRBV5-5
J: TRBJ1-1

CDR3: ASSSRTSGYNEQF
V: TRBV9
J: TRBJ2-1

CDR3: ASSLGGKRPAGVSYEQY
V: TRBV7-2
J: TRBJ2-7

CDR3: ATASGSGANVLT
V: TRBV28
J: TRBJ2-6

CDR3: ASSQGASTGLTTYEQY
V: TRBV4-2
J: TRBJ2-7

CDR3: ASSYSSGPSYGYT
V: TRBV6-2/TRBV6-3
J: TRBJ1-2

CDR3: ASSYSGRGEKLF
V: TRBV6-5
J: TRBJ1-4

CDR3: ASSQGAGTEAF
V: TRBV3-1/TRBV3-2
J: TRBJ1-1

CDR3: ASSPTLEPGNYGYT
V: TRBV18
J: TRBJ1-2

CDR3: AWSAGQTWGSPLH
V: TRBV30
J: TRBJ1-6

CDR3: AWNLLDRGSGNTIY
V: TRBV30
J: TRBJ1-3

CDR3: ASSLNVLLGSYNEQF
V: TRBV28
J: TRBJ2-1

CDR3: ASSQPDRTVTEAF
V: TRBV27
J: TRBJ1-1

CDR3: ASSGQGSSYEQY
V: TRBV2
J: TRBJ2-7

CDR3: ASSRLAAPSYNEQF
V: TRBV28
J: TRBJ2-1

CDR3: ASSILGQGLTDTQY
V: TRBV27
J: TRBJ2-3

CDR3: ASSYRPGFNPGELF
V: TRBV6-5
J: TRBJ2-2

CDR3: ASSGMGVVGSPLH
V: TRBV2
J: TRBJ1-6